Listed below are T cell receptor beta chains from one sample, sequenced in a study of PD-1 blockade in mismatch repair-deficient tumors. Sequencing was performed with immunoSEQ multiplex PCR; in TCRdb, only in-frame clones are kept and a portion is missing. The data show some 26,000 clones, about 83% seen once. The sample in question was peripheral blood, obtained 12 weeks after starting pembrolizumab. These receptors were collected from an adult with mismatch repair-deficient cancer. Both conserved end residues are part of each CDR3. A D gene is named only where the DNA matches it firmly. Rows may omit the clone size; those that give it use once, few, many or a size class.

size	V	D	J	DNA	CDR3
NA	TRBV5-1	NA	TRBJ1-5	TGCGCCAGCAGCTTTGAAGGGAAAGGCAATCAGCCCCAGCATTTT	CASSFEGKGNQPQHF
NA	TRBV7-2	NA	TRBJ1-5	TGTGCCAGCAGCTTAGGTCCGGGGGGCTTCGGAACCAGCAATCAGCCCCAGCATTTT	CASSLGPGGFGTSNQPQHF
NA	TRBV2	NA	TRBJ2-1	TGTGCCAGCAGTGATGGCCCAGTTAATTACAATGAGCAGTTCTTC	CASSDGPVNYNEQFF
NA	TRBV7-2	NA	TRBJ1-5	TGTGCCAGCAGTTCGGGCGGACTTAGCAATCAGCCCCAGCATTTT	CASSSGGLSNQPQHF
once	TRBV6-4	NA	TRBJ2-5	TGTGCCAGCAGTGAGCCGGGCCTCCAAGAGACCCAGTACTTC	CASSEPGLQETQYF
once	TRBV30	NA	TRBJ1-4	TGTGCCTGGACAGGTTTTTCAACTAATGAAAAACTGTTTTTT	CAWTGFSTNEKLFF
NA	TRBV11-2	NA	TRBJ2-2	TGTGCCAGCAGCTTAGGCGGGACAACCGGGGAGCTGTTTTTT	CASSLGGTTGELFF
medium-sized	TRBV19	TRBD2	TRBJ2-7	TGTGCCAGTAGTGGAACTAGCGGGACAACCTACGAGCAGTACTTC	CASSGTSGTTYEQYF
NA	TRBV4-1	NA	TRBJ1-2	TGCGCCAGCGGCCAAATTTCTCAGGGCTACACCTTC	CASGQISQGYTF
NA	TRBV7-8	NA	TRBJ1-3	TGTGCCAGCAGCTCAAGCCGGATCTCTGGAAACACCATATATTTT	CASSSSRISGNTIYF
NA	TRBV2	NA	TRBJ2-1	TGTGCCAGCAGTGAACCCCGCACGCAGTATGCATACAATGAGCAGTTCTTC	CASSEPRTQYAYNEQFF
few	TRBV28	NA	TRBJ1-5	TGTGCCAGCAGTTTAGCAGGGGCCGTAAAACCCCAGCATTTT	CASSLAGAVKPQHF
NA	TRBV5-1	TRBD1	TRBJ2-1	TGCGCCAGCAGCTTGAGGTCTACAGGGGCCTACAATGAGCAGTTCTTC	CASSLRSTGAYNEQFF
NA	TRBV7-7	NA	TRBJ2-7	TGTGCCTTCCAAAGGGTCTCCACCTACGAGCAGTACTTC	CAFQRVSTYEQYF
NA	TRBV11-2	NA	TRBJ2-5	TGTGCCAGCAGCTTAGAGTACCTAGCTGGAGAGACCCAGTACTTC	CASSLEYLAGETQYF
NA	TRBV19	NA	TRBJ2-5	TGTGCCAGAACCTTCGACAAGTACCAAGAGACCCAGTACTTC	CARTFDKYQETQYF
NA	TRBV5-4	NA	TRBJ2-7	TGTGCCAGCAGCTTGGAGGGTTTCTACGAGCAGTACTTC	CASSLEGFYEQYF
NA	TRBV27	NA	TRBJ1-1	TGTGCCAGCAGTTTCCAGGGGTTATTCACTGAAGCTTTCTTT	CASSFQGLFTEAFF
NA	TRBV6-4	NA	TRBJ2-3	TGTGCCAGCAGTGACTCTAGGGGGGCAACAGATACGCAGTATTTT	CASSDSRGATDTQYF